What follows describes a single T cell receptor beta chain. The antigen it recognizes is unknown. The cohort comprised 666 healthy bone marrow donors. Cohort members were all nominally healthy when sampled, although unrecorded immune exposures were likely present. The donor was CMV seropositive and was included in the group of 250 to 350 seropositive cohort members. Every donor gave a peripheral blood sample, and the peripheral blood mononuclear cells from that sample were used for TCR beta sequencing. Genomic DNA extraction from the blood cell samples was performed with the Qiagen DNeasy Blood Extraction Kit. The germline V end is reduced by 1 base and the J end by 5 bases; junction bases left unmatched: 14. From the cysteine through the phenylalanine, the CDR3 covers 19 amino acids. The only DNA kept is the CDR3, 57 bases in frame from the first base. Sequences SGHRS (CDR1) and YFSETQ (CDR2) are obtained from the germline V gene.

The data were obtained in a study of cytomegalovirus exposure and HLA in healthy donors (dated by TCRdb to the late 2010s). Regarding the research as a whole: In an earlier analysis of roughly 500 of the donors, 250 to 300 Gb of sequence data and approximately 120 million unique TCR beta sequences from 150 million to 200 million T cells were reported. About 300 gigabases of sequencing data and approximately 80 million unique TCR sequences were included in an early release covering around 600 HLA-typed donors. Of the roughly 400 genotyped donors, around 81% fell in the genetic ancestry cluster associated with self-reported Caucasian donors. The study was designed to test whether signatures of past pathogen exposure could be identified by cataloging public T cell receptors. The study profiled the T cell repertoires of 550 to 700 subjects by immunosequencing and related them to cytomegalovirus serostatus. Besides the first cohort of under 700 subjects, a separate validation cohort made up of over 100 different subjects was used. To predict cytomegalovirus infection status, the study brought together high-throughput TCR immunosequencing, statistical association of individual TCRs with disease status, and machine learning. A later analysis re-analyzed previously published TCR beta repertoires from about 730 donors and added high-resolution HLA genotyping to study TCR occurrence patterns. Rather than using new phenotypic data, the later analysis identified candidate immune exposures from TCR beta sequences and from how often those sequences occurred across donors. An earlier analysis of 587 of the donors used high-throughput TCR beta sequencing to judge whether each TCR beta V gene segment behaved as functional or pseudogenic. Alongside the repertoire data, information on donor age, sex, ethnicity and CMV serostatus was compiled. In a later genetic analysis, genome-wide SNP genotypes for about 55% of the roughly 700 donors were used, and that subset was treated as a discovery cohort. Every repertoire in the discovery cohort had been generated on one and the same sequencing platform. Both class I and class II loci were covered by HLA typing, at four-digit resolution. The number of typed donors differed by locus: about 620-630 for A, B, C, DRB1 and DQB1; 522 for DQA1; approximately 610 for DPA1; and around 470 for DPB1. Five DR-DQ haplotypes were handled as single units for association and clustering because linkage in the cohort was strong. On average, roughly 240,000 unique TCR beta nucleotide sequences were sequenced per donor among about 400 genotyped donors of the cohort, with roughly a sixth of those sequences being non-productive.

Broad study findings and their caveats: Because the 87-base-pair reads could not distinguish some IMGT-functional V segments, including TRBV6-2 and TRBV6-3, those segments were excluded. In both the original and validation cohorts, the classifier was reported to diagnose cytomegalovirus status with high specificity and sensitivity. Correlated functional status among segregating V segments might reflect linkage disequilibrium, but an unknown experimental factor could not be ruled out. A cluster of highly shared sequence variants was judged likely to represent a technical artifact of the sequencing pipeline. Because HLA typing was unavailable for some donors at each locus, only the typed subset was used in association tests. An association between a missense DCLRE1C variant and V-gene and J-gene trimming of TCR beta chains was found in a later genetic analysis and replicated in an independent cohort. Immune exposure information for the cohort was limited to CMV serostatus. Across donors, most TCR sequences were observed very rarely, whereas some public TCRs were present in many individuals. In an earlier analysis of approximately 590 of the donors, most TCR beta V segments were observed in productive rearrangements about 87% or about 30% of the time, broadly matching IMGT annotations. A later analysis found that most CMV-associated TCR beta chains appeared HLA-restricted, with HLA associations seemingly driven largely by CMV exposure. The cohort was sequenced for TCR beta chains only, and without alpha or paired-chain data the features that could be detected were limited. In vitro tests confirmed that three of the cytomegalovirus-associated TCR beta chains recognize cytomegalovirus antigens. Sequencing depth was assumed to be roughly uniform across donors in the presence/absence analyses, though that assumption may not hold. Assigning TCR associations to individual alleles was difficult when HLA alleles, especially DR and DQ, strongly co-occurred. In a later analysis, HLA-associated TCR beta chains were found to be more clonally expanded and to have lower generation probabilities than equally common non-associated chains. A further reported finding was that TCR beta sequences accurately predicted the HLA-A and HLA-B alleles for most subjects in the first cohort. At a false discovery rate of 0.05, a later analysis linked 15,000 to 20,000 TCR beta sequences to specific HLA alleles. According to the authors, the approach could potentially be generalized to other disease states and immunological phenotypes. Compared with the approximately 710-donor mean, donors in an Asian-associated ancestry cluster had fewer N-insertions in productive TCRs, according to a later genetic analysis. In the study, 150 to 200 TCR beta chains were listed as associated with cytomegalovirus. According to a later analysis, parvovirus B19, influenza, CMV and Epstein-Barr virus appeared linked to several top co-occurrence clusters. In a later analysis, TCR association rates were found to vary across HLA loci, with the most associated TCRs seen for DRB1 alleles and the fewest for HLA-C alleles. The earlier analysis of about 600 of the donors excluded some 15 rarely observed V segments, including chromosome 9 orphons, because counts were too low.

Libraries were prepared through the immunoSEQ multiplex PCR assay. A mixture of 60 forward primers for TCR Vbeta segments and 13 reverse primers for TCR Jbeta segments was used in the multiplex PCR. The CDR3 region of rearranged TCR beta genes was amplified from genomic DNA with a multiplex PCR assay. The Illumina HiSeq System was used to sequence the amplified TCR beta libraries as 87-base-pair reads. The original pipeline was this. In a later analysis, approximately 74 million unique TCR beta chains were counted across the 500 to 700 repertoires, and around 10 million of these chains were shared by at least two donors. Raw reads were error-corrected and collapsed into unique sequences by a nearest-neighbor algorithm in which closely related sequences were merged to remove PCR and sequencing errors. Alignment of CDR3 sequences to IMGT reference sequences was used to assign V, D and J gene segments. For a sequence to be retained, a match of at least six nucleotides to both a V gene segment and a J gene segment was required. A rearrangement counted as productive if the CDR3 had no stop codons and remained in frame with V and J, and every other rearrangement counted as non-productive. CDR3 was defined according to IMGT convention as the region running from the second conserved V-encoded cysteine to the conserved J-encoded phenylalanine. In an earlier analysis of around 640 of the donors, sequences lacking an unambiguous match to a single V gene segment were excluded. In an earlier analysis of 450 to 750 of the donors, a V segment was called functional when productive rearrangements were above 56.7%, and segregating when the standard deviation between donors exceeded 5%. To diagnose cytomegalovirus status from the catalog of TCR beta chain sequences, a statistical classification framework was built. In a later analysis, V and J genes were assigned by comparing TCR nucleotide sequences against IMGT/GENE-DB human TR gene sequences. In a later analysis, CDR3 sequences and most-parsimonious VDJ recombination scenarios were assigned using the TCRdist pipeline. A later analysis defined each TCR beta chain by its CDR3 amino acid sequence plus V-gene family, and excluded reads lacking a unique V-gene family. As a way to deal with suspected cross-contamination and a sequencing artifact, a later analysis dropped 450 to 600 nucleotide sequences that were highly shared and had low generation probability. In a later analysis, a clonal expansion index for each public chain was calculated from normalized within-repertoire ranks of inferred template counts. A later analysis computed generation probabilities with a VDJ recombination model fitted to out-of-frame rearrangements, and checked the results against IGoR. Hypergeometric tests were used in a later analysis to score TCR-TCR, TCR-HLA and TCR-CMV co-occurrence, with a repertoire-size bias correction applied to the TCR pairs. A later analysis estimated false discovery rates by permuting HLA or CMV assignments 20 times. In a later analysis, co-occurring TCRs were grouped using DBSCAN, with TCRdist sequence similarity added in when clustering inside HLA-allele-positive subsets. Repertoires with fewer than 30,000 or more than 120,000 public chains, plus five repertoires with anomalous nucleotide sharing, were excluded from co-occurrence clustering. TCRdb obtained this table from immuneACCESS and retained in-frame rearrangements with V and J assigned. These tables miss some clones; where compared with another copy, unresolved V genes account for less than half of the shortfall, and the remainder is unexplained. The D gene and trimming were derived from the DNA, and the V and J assignments and clone size from that table. This sample's records show about 55,000 clones. Roughly an eighth of the sample belongs to the ten largest clones.

Sequenced input: PBMCs. This receptor was obtained from a woman aged 55-70 years in good health and CMV-seropositive. The rearranged chain carries TRBV5-1 and TRBJ2-5, and 13 junction bases match TRBD2. This receptor has the CDR3 CASSLTTSGGPTSWETQYF. The sequenced DNA: TGCGCCAGCAGCTTGACGACTAGCGGGGGGCCCACCTCTTGGGAGACCCAGTACTTC.